The present T cell receptor (beta chain) was sequenced within a study of T cell responses to AZD1222 COVID-19 vaccine. The germline V gene has CDR1 LNHDA and CDR2 SQIVND (reference sequence). The junction had 11 bases not matched to a gene; V was cut back by 5 bases and J by 12 bases. This CDR3 has 14 residues. Produced via immunoSEQ multiplex PCR; TCRdb's table is partial and in-frame only. The sample carries roughly 35,000 clones, about 88% recorded once. The sample in question was peripheral blood, obtained on day 0 of AZD1222 vaccination. The TCR originated in an adult in good health. The chain is built from TRBV19 and TRBJ1-4; TRBD1 matches at 8 bases. The CDR3 coding sequence is TGTGCCAGTAGTCCGTGGACAGGGAGGGTGGAACTGTTTTTT. The encoded protein is CASSPWTGRVELFF.